The clone carrying this T cell receptor (beta chain) was recorded at least ten times. Its antigen remains unknown. Patients affected by ophthalmopathy presented a Clinical Activity Score of at least 3, a NOSPECS grade of at least 4, and disease duration below 3 months. The authors took PBMCs from roughly 9.3 ml fresh peripheral blood. The sample originates from a study of T cells in Graves' hyperthyroidism and ophthalmopathy. Background on the study: Before any treatment, at initial diagnosis, peripheral blood was collected.

The CDR3 is 14 amino acids. Per the germline V gene, CDR1 is MDHEN and CDR2 is SYDVKM. The germline V and J ends were trimmed by 2 bases and 6 bases, with 10 bases remaining between them. Study-level points and caveats: Researchers found most expanded thyroid clonotypes above 0.001 in blood as well.

Amplification of TCR beta CDR3 regions was performed using RNA transcripts as template. A first-round RT-PCR of the TCR CDR3 used the HTBI primer set. MiXCR was run by TCRdb on the multiplex PCR reads, yielding one entry per CDR3 protein. Seen here are about 400,000 distinct CDR3 sequences, 11% to 15% observed once, and the top ten hold around 27%. The chain links TRBV28 to TRBJ1-4, with no clear D. Specimen: blood. This clonotype was sampled from a man aged 50 to 60 with Graves' ophthalmopathy. The CDR3 sequence: CASSLPAQDEKLFF. CDR3 in DNA: TGTGCCAGCAGTTTACCTGCCCAGGATGAAAAACTGTTTTTT.